This T cell receptor beta chain derives from a study of OX40 agonist ivuxolimab in advanced cancers. Trimming took 4 bases from V and 2 from J; bases not matched to a gene: 4. This CDR3 spans 14 amino acids. Germline V gene data show CDR1 as MNHEY and CDR2 as SMNVEV (reference sequence). Sampling times: baseline, cycle 4 day 1, cycle 7 day 1. Only one count was recorded for this clone. Assay used: immunoSEQ multiplex PCR; TCRdb lists only in-frame clones, some missing. The sample includes 45,000 to 70,000 clones, approximately 86% of them seen just once. The TCR was taken from an adult with an advanced solid tumor such as melanoma, head and neck, liver or kidney cancer. The chain links TRBV27 to TRBJ1-1; 7 bases line up with TRBD1. Here the sequenced sample was CD4+ or CD8+ T cells sorted from blood, taken in a trial of the OX40 agonist ivuxolimab. The CDR3 DNA reads TGTGCCAGCAGTTCCAACAGGGGAAACACTGAAGCTTTCTTT. Amino acid sequence: CASSSNRGNTEAFF.